The 30 T cell receptor beta chains listed next were all sequenced from one sample in a study of blood T cell repertoires in COVID-19 (dated by TCRdb to 2019 to 2021). The library was made by the immunoSEQ multiplex PCR assay. As stored in TCRdb, this immuneACCESS dataset retains in-frame rearrangements with V and J assigned. A fraction of the clones does not appear; measured against another copy, unresolved V genes explain less than half of the discrepancy, and the remainder lacks a known reason. The sample includes around 230,000 clones, with over 80% observed a single time. The ten largest make up around 2.5% of the sample. Sequenced material: peripheral blood. These receptors were taken from a woman in her 70s with active or convalescent COVID-19.

This clone was seen more than once but under ten times. V is TRBV4-2 and J is TRBJ1-4; TRBD1 matches at 8 bases. This CDR3 has 17 residues. Germline assignment: CDR1 LGHNA and CDR2 YNFKEQ. The V and J ends lost 0 bases and 0 bases, in that order; junction bases with no gene match: 3. In DNA, the CDR3 is TGTGCCAGCAGCCAAGAGGACAGGGTCGCAACTAATGAAAAACTGTTTTTT. This sequence encodes CASSQEDRVATNEKLFF.

This clone was observed once. The gene calls are TRBV7-6 and TRBJ1-4; D is ambiguous. From germline, CDR1 is SGHVS and CDR2 FNYEAQ. V lost 3 bases and J lost 3, with 11 bases in between. The CDR3 is 15 amino acids. CDR3 in DNA: TGTGCCAGCAGCTTCAAGGGAGCTCCTAATGAAAAACTGTTTTTT. Translation gives CASSFKGAPNEKLFF. The whole variable domain, filled in from reference TRBV7-6 and TRBJ1-4, reads GAGVSQSPRYKVTKRGQDVALRCDPISGHVSLYWYRQALGQGPEFLTYFNYEAQQDKSGLPNDRFSAERPEGSISTLTIQRTEQRDSAMYRCASSFKGAPNEKLFFGSGTQLSVL.

The V and J genes are TRBV28 and TRBJ2-5, with D possibly matching TRBD2 (7 bases). V shed 5 bases and J shed 1 base, with 14 bases lying between them. Germline V gene sequence: CDR1 MDHEN, CDR2 SYDVKM. The CDR3 runs to 15 residues. The CDR3: CASSHDAGAQETQYF. As DNA, the CDR3 is TGTGCCAGCAGTCACGACGCGGGGGCCCAAGAGACCCAGTACTTC.

The chain recombines TRBV30 with TRBJ1-2; D is uncertain. The CDR3 has 16 amino acids. Trimming stripped 5 bases from V and 4 bases from J, with 23 bases between. Per the germline V gene, CDR1 is GTSNPN and CDR2 is SVGIG (reference sequence). The CDR3 loop reads CAWERWSAGAPYGYTF. The CDR3 nucleotides read TGTGCCTGGGAAAGGTGGTCCGCAGGCGCTCCCTATGGCTACACCTTC.

This chain connects TRBV11-2 to TRBJ2-7, with 8 bases identical to TRBD2. Trimming at V came to 1 base and at J to 7 bases, leaving 12 bases not matched to a gene. Germline CDR1 reads SGHAT; CDR2 reads FQNNGV. The CDR3 is made up of 16 amino acids. The CDR3 bases are TGTGCCAGCAGCTTAGGCCGAGCGGGAGTAGTATGGGAGCAGTACTTC. Its translation is CASSLGRAGVVWEQYF.

The chain carries TRBV12-3 or TRBV12-4 and TRBJ2-5; D unclear. The germline V and J ends were trimmed by 3 bases and 5 bases, with 10 bases remaining between them. The CDR3 has 13 residues. The CDR3 nucleotides read TGTGCCAGCAGTTTGGCGCAGAGGGAGACCCAGTACTTC. Protein sequence: CASSLAQRETQYF.

The CDR3 is CASSIKAGAFTGELFF. CDR3 bases: TGTGCCAGCAGCATAAAAGCGGGAGCTTTCACCGGGGAGCTGTTTTTT. This chain joins TRBV27 and TRBJ2-2, with 8 bases matching TRBD2. The CDR3 sequence is 16 residues long. Germline loops: CDR1 MNHEY, CDR2 SMNVEV (reference sequence). Losses at the gene ends were 6 bases for V and 4 bases for J; bases not matched to a gene: 10.

The gene calls are TRBV12-3 or TRBV12-4 and TRBJ2-5; the D is unclear. Trimming stripped 8 bases from V and 2 bases from J, with 9 bases between. This CDR3 comprises 12 residues. The CDR3 spells CASRGAQETQYF. CDR3 nucleotide sequence: TGTGCCAGCCGTGGAGCTCAAGAGACCCAGTACTTC.

The chain employs TRBV18 and TRBJ2-7, with TRBD1 matching 8 bases. V trimming: 1 base; J trimming: 5 bases; junction bases outside the gene matches: 7. Germline V gene lookup returns CDR1 KGHSH and CDR2 LQKENI. CDR3 length: 15 residues. DNA of the CDR3: TGTGCCAGCTCACCACGCGAACAGGGGGTCAACGAGCAGTACTTC. Translation gives CASSPREQGVNEQYF.

The sample holds one count of this clone. The CDR3 is CASTQAGGTDTQYF. Here the CDR3 DNA reads TGTGCCAGCACCCAAGCGGGAGGGACGGATACGCAGTATTTT. V usage is TRBV28 and J usage is TRBJ2-3; 10 nucleotides agree with TRBD2. Looked up from germline, CDR1 is MDHEN and CDR2 is SYDVKM. V shed 7 bases, J shed 6 bases, and the junction held 7 bases outside the gene matches. CDR3 length: 14 amino acids.

The chain is built from TRBV6-2 or TRBV6-3 and TRBJ2-1; 12 bases match TRBD1. Germline CDR1 reads MNHEY; CDR2 reads SVGEGT. The CDR3 sequence is 16 residues long. J gave up 9 bases and V 4 bases, and 10 bases lay outside the gene matches. The CDR3 DNA is TGTGCCAGCAGTTCATCTCTTGGGACAGGGGGCGGTGAGCAGTTCTTC. Translated, it gives CASSSSLGTGGGEQFF.

This chain links TRBV9 with TRBJ1-1; tentatively, D is TRBD1 (5 bases). Trimming removed 7 bases at V and 0 bases at J, with 13 bases between. The CDR3 has 14 amino acids. CDR1 is SGDLS and CDR2 is YYNGEE in the germline V gene. The CDR3 coding sequence is TGTGCCAGCGGTCAGGGTACCTTGAACACTGAAGCTTTCTTT. It codes for CASGQGTLNTEAFF.

V usage is TRBV7-2 and J usage is TRBJ2-1, with D maybe TRBD2 (5 bases). V was trimmed by 0 bases and J by 5 bases, leaving 8 bases between them. The CDR3 consists of 14 residues. Germline V gives CDR1 SGHTA, CDR2 FQGNSA. In DNA form, the CDR3 reads TGTGCCAGCAGCTTAGCGCGGAGGAACAATGAGCAGTTCTTC. Amino acid sequence: CASSLARRNNEQFF.

Comment on this clone: The same CDR3 can be traced to other DNA sequences in this sample. This chain joins TRBV5-1 and TRBJ2-5; maybe TRBD2 (7 bases). Germline V gene sequence: CDR1 SGHRS, CDR2 YFSETQ. V was shortened by 0 bases and J by 3 bases, with 12 bases between the two germline ends. The CDR3 runs 15 residues. CDR3 protein: CASSLAPGGEETQYF. CDR3 bases: TGCGCCAGCAGCTTGGCGCCGGGGGGCGAAGAGACCCAGTACTTC.

J is TRBJ2-5 and V is TRBV5-6; TRBD1 matches 8 bases. J was trimmed by 1 base and V by 4 bases; bases with no gene match: 3. The CDR3 runs to 14 residues. Germline CDR1 reads SGHDT; CDR2 reads YYEEEE. The CDR3 loop reads CASSPGTGQETQYF. DNA of the CDR3: TGTGCCAGCAGCCCCGGGACAGGCCAAGAGACCCAGTACTTC.

V gene TRBV27 combines with J gene TRBJ1-5; D may be TRBD1 (5 bases). Germline V gene sequence: CDR1 MNHEY, CDR2 SMNVEV (reference sequence). This CDR3 has 15 residues. With 5 bases removed from V and 0 bases from J, the gap between germline ends came to 11 bases. For the CDR3, the DNA is TGTGCCAGCAGTCTCAGCAGGGCTAGCAATCAGCCCCAGCATTTT. It specifies CASSLSRASNQPQHF.

The CDR3 DNA is TGTGCCAGCAGTTTGGACAGAAACACCGGGGAGCTGTTTTTT. Amino acids: CASSLDRNTGELFF. The chain recombines TRBV28 with TRBJ2-2; TRBD1 might be the D (6 bases). The V and J ends lost 3 bases and 2 bases respectively, with 7 bases between them. Germline lookup yields CDR1 MDHEN and CDR2 SYDVKM. CDR3 length equals 14 residues.

The chain employs TRBV9 and TRBJ1-6; maybe TRBD1 (5 bases). The CDR3 loop spans 17 amino acids. Germline V lookup: CDR1 SGDLS, CDR2 YYNGEE. V lost 0 bases and J lost 2, with 12 bases in between. The chain's CDR3 is CASSVEEGRPYNSPLHF. The CDR3 DNA follows: TGTGCCAGCAGCGTAGAGGAGGGGAGGCCCTATAATTCACCCCTCCACTTT.

The rearrangement joins TRBV5-4 to TRBJ2-6; 9 bases align to TRBD1. The CDR3 extends over 17 amino acids. V trimming: 3 bases; J trimming: 2 bases; junction bases outside the gene matches: 6. CDR1 SGHNT and CDR2 YYREEE come from the germline V gene (reference sequence). The CDR3, as DNA: TGTGCCAGCAGCTCCGGGACAGGGCTGACTGGGGCCAACGTCCTGACTTTC. Translated, it gives CASSSGTGLTGANVLTF.

The CDR3 DNA reads TGCAGCGTTGGACTAGCAGGGCAAGAGACCCAGTACTTC. It encodes CSVGLAGQETQYF. The rearrangement joins TRBV29-1 to TRBJ2-5, with 7 bases lining up with TRBD2. Trimming at V came to 4 bases and at J to 2 bases, leaving 4 bases not matched to a gene. CDR1 is SQVTM and CDR2 is ANQGSEA in the germline V gene. The CDR3 consists of 13 residues. Together with reference TRBV29-1 and TRBJ2-5, the CDR3 gives the full variable domain: SAVISQKPSRDICQRGTSLTIQCQVDSQVTMMFWYRQQPGQSLTLIATANQGSEATYESGFVIDKFPISRPNLTFSTLTVSNMSPEDSSIYLCSVGLAGQETQYFGPGTRLLVL.

V gene TRBV27 combines with J gene TRBJ2-7, with TRBD1 identical over 7 bases. The CDR3 sequence is 14 residues long. Losses at the gene ends were 1 base for V and 3 bases for J; bases not matched to a gene: 3. The germline V gene encodes CDR1 MNHEY and CDR2 SMNVEV (reference sequence). The CDR3 protein is CASSLYSGGYEQYF. DNA of the CDR3: TGTGCCAGCAGTTTATACTCAGGGGGCTACGAGCAGTACTTC.

The chain has TRBV5-1 and TRBJ1-2; D is ambiguous. Looked up from germline, CDR1 is SGHRS and CDR2 is YFSETQ. V was cut by 4 bases and J by 0 bases, with 10 bases left in between. The CDR3 consists of 14 residues. CDR3 region: CASSAHDPNYGYTF. CDR3 bases: TGCGCCAGCAGCGCACATGATCCTAACTATGGCTACACCTTC.

This chain links TRBV28 with TRBJ1-2; 7 nucleotides match TRBD1. The CDR3 covers 14 residues. From germline, CDR1 is MDHEN and CDR2 SYDVKM. The ends lost 4 bases at V and 4 bases at J; junction bases unmatched: 6. CDR3 amino acids: CASSWTGLSYGYTF. The CDR3 DNA sequence: TGTGCCAGCAGTTGGACAGGCTTAAGCTATGGCTACACCTTC.

The chain carries TRBV3-1 (or the pseudogene TRBV3-2) and TRBJ1-2, with 9 bases identical to TRBD1. Unmatched junction bases numbered 4, after V lost 3 bases and J lost 5 bases. The germline CDR1 and CDR2 sequences are LGHDT and YNNKEL (reference sequence). The CDR3 extends over 14 amino acids. For the CDR3, the DNA is TGTGCCAGCAGCCAGCAGACAGGGGGGTATGGCTACACCTTC. As protein: CASSQQTGGYGYTF.

The genes are TRBV6-5 and TRBJ1-1, with no clear D. The germline V gene has CDR1 MNHEY and CDR2 SVGAGI. This CDR3 has 15 residues. The V gene lost 8 bases and the J gene lost 0 bases, with 16 bases spanning the gap. The CDR3 sequence is CASYPRRTLNTEAFF. CDR3 DNA sequence: TGTGCCAGCTACCCTAGGCGGACTCTGAACACTGAAGCTTTCTTT.

The chain carries TRBV24-1 and TRBJ1-2, with 9 bases lining up with TRBD1. This CDR3 contains 12 residues. The V gene's germline CDR1 is KGHDR and CDR2 SFDVKD. J lost 4 bases, V lost 10 bases, and 3 bases had no gene match. Written as DNA, the CDR3 is TGTGCCACAGGGACAGGGTCCTATGGCTACACCTTC. The encoded protein is CATGTGSYGYTF.

This clone was recorded many times. This rearrangement joins TRBV13 to TRBJ1-2; 9 positions agree with TRBD1. V dropped 5 bases and J dropped 2; count of bases not matched to a gene: 3. Germline CDR1 and CDR2: PRHDT and FYEKMQ (reference sequence). The CDR3 loop spans 14 amino acids. CDR3 in DNA: TGTGCCAGCAGCACGGGACAGGGCAACTATGGCTACACCTTC. Amino acids: CASSTGQGNYGYTF.

The chain carries TRBV7-8 and TRBJ2-7, with D perhaps TRBD1 (8 bases). Germline V CDR1 and CDR2: SGHVS, FQNEAQ. Trimming pared 6 bases from V and 0 bases from J, leaving 21 bases between. This CDR3 is 17 amino acids long. The CDR3 DNA follows: TGTGCCAGCAGTATGGCGGGGGCGGGACAGGCCTCCTACGAGCAGTACTTC. It is translated as CASSMAGAGQASYEQYF.

This chain joins TRBV28 and TRBJ1-3; TRBD1 matches 8 bases. Germline lookup yields CDR1 MDHEN and CDR2 SYDVKM. V lost 6 bases, J lost 2 bases, and 3 bases stayed unmatched. CDR3 length: 14 residues. The DNA for the CDR3 is TGTGCCAGCAGAGGGACAGGAGCTGGAAACACCATATATTTT. This translates into CASRGTGAGNTIYF. The full variable domain, in which reference TRBV28 and TRBJ1-3 provide the parts outside the CDR3, is DVKVTQSSRYLVKRTGEKVFLECVQDMDHENMFWYRQDPGLGLRLIYFSYDVKMKEKGDIPEGYSVSREKKERFSLILESASTNQTSMYLCASRGTGAGNTIYFGEGSWLTVV.

The genes are TRBV2 and TRBJ1-1; perhaps TRBD1 as D (6 bases). Germline V gene lookup returns CDR1 SNHLY and CDR2 FYNNEI. Trimming removed 6 bases from V and 8 bases from J, with 10 bases in between. The CDR3 sequence is 11 residues long. In DNA form, the CDR3 reads TGTGCCAGCAGACAGGGCGGGGAAGCTTTCTTT. Amino acid sequence: CASRQGGEAFF.